This entry concerns a single T cell receptor (beta chain). This entry comes from a study of cytomegalovirus exposure and HLA in healthy donors. PCR employed 60 Vbeta and 13 Jbeta primers. TCRdb keeps only in-frame clones here, not all; method: immunoSEQ multiplex PCR. The sample consists of fewer than 150,000 clones, roughly 75% of them appearing once. The clonotype comes from a man in his forties in good health and CMV-seropositive. The sequenced sample was PBMCs.

The CDR3: CATSRGGLAGSYYNEQFF. In DNA form, the CDR3 reads TGTGCCACCAGCAGGGGGGGACTAGCGGGGTCCTACTACAATGAGCAGTTCTTC. The rearrangement joins TRBV15 to TRBJ2-1, with 13 positions matching TRBD2. Germline V gene lookup returns CDR1 LNHNV and CDR2 YYDKDF (reference sequence). The CDR3 spans 18 residues. The junction had 8 bases not matched to a gene; V was cut back by 3 bases and J by 3 bases.